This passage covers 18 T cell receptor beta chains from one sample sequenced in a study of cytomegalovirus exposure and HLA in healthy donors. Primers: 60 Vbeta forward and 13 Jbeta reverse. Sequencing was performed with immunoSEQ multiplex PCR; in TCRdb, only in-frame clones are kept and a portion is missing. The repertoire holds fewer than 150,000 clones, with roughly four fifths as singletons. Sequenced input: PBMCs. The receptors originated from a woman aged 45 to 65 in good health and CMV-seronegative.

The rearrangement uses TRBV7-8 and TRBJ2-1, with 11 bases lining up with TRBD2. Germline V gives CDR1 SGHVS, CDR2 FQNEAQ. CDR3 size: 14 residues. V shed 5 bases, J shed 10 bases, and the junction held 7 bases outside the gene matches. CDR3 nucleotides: TGTGCCAGCAGCCACGGACTAGCGGGTGGGGAGCAGTTCTTC. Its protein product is CASSHGLAGGEQFF.

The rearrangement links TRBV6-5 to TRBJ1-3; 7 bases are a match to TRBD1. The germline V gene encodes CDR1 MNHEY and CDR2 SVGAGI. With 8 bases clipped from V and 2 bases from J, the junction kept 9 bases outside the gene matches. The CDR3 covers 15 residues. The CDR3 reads CASLTGASTGNTIYF. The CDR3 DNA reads TGTGCCAGCTTAACAGGGGCCAGTACTGGAAACACCATATATTTT.

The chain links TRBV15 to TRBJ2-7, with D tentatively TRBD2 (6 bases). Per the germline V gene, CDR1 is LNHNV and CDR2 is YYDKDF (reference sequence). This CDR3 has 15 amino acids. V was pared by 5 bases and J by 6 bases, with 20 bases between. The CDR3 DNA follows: TGTGCCACCAGCGGATTGGTGGCGGGACTGGGCGAGCAGTACTTC. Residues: CATSGLVAGLGEQYF.

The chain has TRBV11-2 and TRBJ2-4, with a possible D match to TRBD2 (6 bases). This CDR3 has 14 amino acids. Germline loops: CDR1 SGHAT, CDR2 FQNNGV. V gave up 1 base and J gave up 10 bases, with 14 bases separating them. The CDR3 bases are TGTGCCAGCAGCTTAGTTGGGGCAGGGAGGATTCAGTACTTC. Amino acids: CASSLVGAGRIQYF.

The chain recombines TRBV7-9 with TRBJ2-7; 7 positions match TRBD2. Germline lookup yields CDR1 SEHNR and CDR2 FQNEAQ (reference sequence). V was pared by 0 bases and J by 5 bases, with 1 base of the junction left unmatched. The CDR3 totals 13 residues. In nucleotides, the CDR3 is TGTGCCAGCAGCTTAGCGGGGGGGAACGAGCAGTACTTC. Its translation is CASSLAGGNEQYF.

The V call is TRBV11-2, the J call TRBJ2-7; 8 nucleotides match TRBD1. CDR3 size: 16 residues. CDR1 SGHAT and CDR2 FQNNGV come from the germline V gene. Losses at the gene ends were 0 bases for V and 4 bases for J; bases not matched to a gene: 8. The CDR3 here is CASSLDLAGGIYEQYF. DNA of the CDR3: TGTGCCAGCAGCTTAGACTTGGCAGGGGGCATTTACGAGCAGTACTTC. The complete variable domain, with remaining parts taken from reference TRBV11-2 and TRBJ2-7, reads EAGVAQSPRYKIIEKRQSVAFWCNPISGHATLYWYQQILGQGPKLLIQFQNNGVVDDSQLPKDRFSAERLKGVDSTLKIQPAKLEDSAVYLCASSLDLAGGIYEQYFGPGTRLTVT.

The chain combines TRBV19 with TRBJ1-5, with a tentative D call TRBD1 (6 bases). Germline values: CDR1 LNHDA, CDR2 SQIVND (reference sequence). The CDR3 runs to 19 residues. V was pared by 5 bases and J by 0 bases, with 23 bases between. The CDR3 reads CASSSTGPSLSYSNQPQHF. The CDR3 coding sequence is TGTGCCAGTAGTTCTACAGGGCCCTCCTTAAGTTATAGCAATCAGCCCCAGCATTTT.

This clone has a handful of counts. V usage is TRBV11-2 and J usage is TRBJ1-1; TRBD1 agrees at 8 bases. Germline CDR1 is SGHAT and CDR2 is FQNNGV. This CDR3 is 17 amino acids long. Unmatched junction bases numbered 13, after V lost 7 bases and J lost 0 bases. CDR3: CASTPLGGTGLNTEAFF. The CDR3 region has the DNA TGTGCCAGCACTCCCCTGGGGGGGACAGGACTGAACACTGAAGCTTTCTTT.

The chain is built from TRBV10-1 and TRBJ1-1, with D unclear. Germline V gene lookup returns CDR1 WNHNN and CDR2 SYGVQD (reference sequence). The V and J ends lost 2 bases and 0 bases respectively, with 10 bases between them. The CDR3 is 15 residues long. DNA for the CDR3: TGCGCCAGCAGTGAGCCGTCTACCATGAACACTGAAGCTTTCTTT. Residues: CASSEPSTMNTEAFF.

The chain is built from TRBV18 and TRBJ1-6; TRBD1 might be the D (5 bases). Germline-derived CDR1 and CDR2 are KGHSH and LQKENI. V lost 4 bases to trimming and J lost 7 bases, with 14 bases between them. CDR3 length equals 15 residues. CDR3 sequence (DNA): TGTGCCAGCTCACGGGACGGGGAGGGGAATTCACCCCTCCACTTT. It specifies CASSRDGEGNSPLHF.

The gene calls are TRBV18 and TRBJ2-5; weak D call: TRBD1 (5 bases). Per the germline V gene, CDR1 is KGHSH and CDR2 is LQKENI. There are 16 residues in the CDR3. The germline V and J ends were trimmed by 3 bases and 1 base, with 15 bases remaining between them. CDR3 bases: TGTGCCAGCTCACCTCTTCCGTTGACAGTCCAAGAGACCCAGTACTTC. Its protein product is CASSPLPLTVQETQYF.

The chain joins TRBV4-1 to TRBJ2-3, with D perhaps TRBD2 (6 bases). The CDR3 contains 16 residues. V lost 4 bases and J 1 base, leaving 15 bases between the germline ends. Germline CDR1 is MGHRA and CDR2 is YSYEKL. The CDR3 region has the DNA TGCGCCAGCAGCCCCGGTTCACTAGCCGGCACAGATACGCAGTATTTT. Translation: CASSPGSLAGTDTQYF.

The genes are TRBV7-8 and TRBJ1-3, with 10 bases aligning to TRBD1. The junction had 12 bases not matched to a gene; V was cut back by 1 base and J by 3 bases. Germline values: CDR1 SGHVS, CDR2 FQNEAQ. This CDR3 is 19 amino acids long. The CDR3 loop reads CASSLGYLRDRGGGNTIYF. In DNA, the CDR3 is TGTGCCAGCAGCTTAGGTTACCTCCGGGACAGGGGAGGTGGAAACACCATATATTTT.

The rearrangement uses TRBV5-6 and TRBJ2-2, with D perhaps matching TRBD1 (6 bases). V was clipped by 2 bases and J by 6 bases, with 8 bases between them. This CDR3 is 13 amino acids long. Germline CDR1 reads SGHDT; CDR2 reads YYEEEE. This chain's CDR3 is CASSFSGAGELFF. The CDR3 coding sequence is TGTGCCAGCAGCTTTTCAGGGGCCGGGGAGCTGTTTTTT.

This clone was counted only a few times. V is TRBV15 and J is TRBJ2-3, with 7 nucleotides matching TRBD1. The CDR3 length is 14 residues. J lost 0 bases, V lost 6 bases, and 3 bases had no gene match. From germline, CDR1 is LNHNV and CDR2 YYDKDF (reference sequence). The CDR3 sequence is CATSPGQSTDTQYF. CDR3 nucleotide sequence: TGTGCCACCAGTCCGGGACAGAGCACAGATACGCAGTATTTT.

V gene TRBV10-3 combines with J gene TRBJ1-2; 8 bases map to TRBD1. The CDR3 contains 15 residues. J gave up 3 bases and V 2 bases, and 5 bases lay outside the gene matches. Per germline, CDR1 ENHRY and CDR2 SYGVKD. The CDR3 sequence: CAISEPDRGHYGYTF. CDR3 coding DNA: TGTGCCATCAGTGAGCCAGACAGGGGCCACTATGGCTACACCTTC.

The CDR3 region has the DNA TGTGCCAGCAGCTGGCGGGGGGGATTTAATGAGCAGTTCTTC. This sequence encodes CASSWRGGFNEQFF. V and J are TRBV5-4 and TRBJ2-1, with 9 bases lining up with TRBD2. The CDR3 is made up of 14 amino acids. The germline CDR1 and CDR2 sequences are SGHNT and YYREEE (reference sequence). The junction had 5 bases not matched to a gene; V was cut back by 3 bases and J by 7 bases.

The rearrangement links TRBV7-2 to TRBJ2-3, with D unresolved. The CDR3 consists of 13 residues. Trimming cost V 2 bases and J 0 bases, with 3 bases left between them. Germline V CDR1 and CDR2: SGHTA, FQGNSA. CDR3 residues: CASSLPSTDTQYF. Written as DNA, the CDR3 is TGTGCCAGCAGCTTACCTAGCACAGATACGCAGTATTTT.